This T cell receptor beta chain is drawn from a study of T cell responses to AZD1222 COVID-19 vaccine. Points on this clone: What it binds is unknown.

Germline V gene data show CDR1 as WNHNN and CDR2 as SYGVQD (reference sequence). The CDR3 runs to 16 residues. V was shortened by 2 bases and J by 8 bases, with 21 bases between the two germline ends. Study findings and constraints: Among those given AZD1222, only five or six were seropositive at baseline.

The protocol was immunoSEQ multiplex PCR, while the TCRdb copy is restricted to in-frame clones and leaves out a portion. The table has about 110,000 clones, 85% to 90% seen once. The J gene is TRBJ1-2, the V gene TRBV10-1, with D perhaps matching TRBD1 (5 bases). The material sequenced was peripheral blood, taken on day 0 of AZD1222 vaccination. This clonotype was obtained from an adult in good health. CDR3 residues: CASSEMSAGDAKGYTF. The CDR3 DNA reads as TGCGCCAGCAGTGAGATGTCGGCCGGGGACGCCAAGGGCTACACCTTC.